This section outlines one T cell receptor beta chain sequence together with its context. Measured with immunoSEQ multiplex PCR; TCRdb has only the in-frame clones, and not every one. The table includes roughly 640,000 clones, around two thirds detected once. This record comes from a study of shared clonotypes between healthy human individuals. Study at large: Each donor contributed plates that comprised three CD4 naive, three CD4 memory, two CD8 naive and one CD8 memory.

CDR1 is MNHNY, CDR2 SVGAGI, per germline (reference sequence). Trimming took 6 bases from V and 4 from J, leaving 7 bases between them. This CDR3 comprises 12 residues. The origin of this receptor is a woman aged 25 to 39 in good health. The chain links TRBV6-6 to TRBJ1-5; D unresolved. The specimen sequenced was memory CD4+ T cells sorted from blood. As for subset: CD45RA-negative fraction. Here the CDR3 reads CASRDGNQPQHF. The CDR3 DNA reads TGTGCCAGCAGAGACGGTAATCAGCCCCAGCATTTT.